This T cell receptor beta chain was captured in a study of post-analysis software for immune sequencing data. A remark on this clonotype: What it binds is not known.

General study points: About five TRBV segments occurring more often in patients than controls included TRBV5-6, TRBV5-1 and TRBV20-1.

Prepared TCR beta cDNA libraries contained unique molecular identifiers. In TCRdb, the PCR reads were re-called with MiXCR into one record per CDR3 protein. Here the sample spans hundreds of thousands of distinct CDR3 sequences, around 60% being singletons. V dropped 3 bases and J dropped 4; count of bases not matched to a gene: 0. This CDR3 has 13 residues. Per germline, CDR1 SGHRS and CDR2 YFSETQ. The sequenced sample consisted of blood. V is TRBV5-1 and J is TRBJ1-1; TRBD1 matches at 10 bases. The receptor's source is a girl aged 2-15 years with multiple sclerosis. The CDR3 DNA reads TGCGCCAGCAGCTGGGACAGGGGCACTGAAGCTTTCTTT. Translated: CASSWDRGTEAFF.